A single sample gave rise to the 20 T cell receptor beta chains below, sequenced in a study of beta chain features in type 1 diabetes (dated by TCRdb to between 2018 and 2020). What the research found in general, with its limitations: Type 1 diabetes patients showed a moderate but significant shortening of TCRB CDR3 length in all four CD4+ subsets.

Their antigens are not known. Libraries were made using the immunoSEQ multiplex PCR assay. The High Capacity cDNA Reverse Transcription Kit was used to reverse transcribe all of the isolated RNA, meaning that expressed TCRB transcripts were what got sequenced. In TCRdb, the immuneACCESS table is reduced to in-frame sequences with V and J assigned. These tables do not hold every clone; where another copy was compared, an unresolved V gene accounts for under half, and the others remain unexplained. In all, the sample holds approximately 270,000 clones, and around an eighth of those were seen once. The ten biggest clones cover under 0.02% of the sample. Sequencing was carried out using naive CD4+ T cells from blood. Taken with the paper, the label for cell subset or site translates to: true naive CD4+ T cells. These receptors came from a man aged 25-45 years with type 1 diabetes.

The V call is TRBV15, the J call TRBJ2-1; perhaps TRBD1 as D (5 bases). V was pared by 4 bases and J by 5 bases, with 12 bases between. Looked up from germline, CDR1 is LNHNV and CDR2 is YYDKDF (reference sequence). CDR3 size: 14 residues. The CDR3 protein is CATSISLGDNEQFF. The CDR3 DNA is TGTGCCACCAGCATCTCCCTAGGGGACAATGAGCAGTTCTTC.

The chain carries TRBV5-1 and TRBJ2-2, with 9 bases aligning to TRBD2. CDR1 is SGHRS, CDR2 YFSETQ, per germline. The trim removed 3 bases at V and 6 bases at J, leaving 9 bases unmatched. CDR3 length: 16 amino acids. CDR3 DNA sequence: TGCGCCAGCAGCTCATTAGCGGGAGTTAGCCCCGGGGAGCTGTTTTTT. Translated: CASSSLAGVSPGELFF.

This clone showed up just a few times. Germline is not matched at one junction end, which may reflect a read error. Written as DNA, the CDR3 is TGTGCTAGCAGCTCCAGACTAGCGGCCAAGATCAATGAGCAGTTCTTC. Translation gives CASSSRLAAKINEQFF. This sequence joins TRBV7-7 and TRBJ2-1, with 9 nucleotides matching TRBD2. Germline lookup yields CDR1 SSHAT and CDR2 FNYEAQ (reference sequence). This CDR3 is 16 amino acids long.

This clone was counted a few times. The V call is TRBV2, the J call TRBJ1-2; 8 nucleotides line up with TRBD1. The V and J ends lost 4 bases and 6 bases, in that order; junction bases with no gene match: 13. Germline lookup yields CDR1 SNHLY and CDR2 FYNNEI. CDR3 length: 16 amino acids. The CDR3 nucleotides read TGTGCCAGCAGTGCGCGTCTAGAGACAGGGGTGGATGGCTACACCTTC. Protein sequence: CASSARLETGVDGYTF.

The chain uses TRBV7-9 and TRBJ2-4; 9 bases are a match to TRBD1. Per germline, CDR1 SEHNR and CDR2 FQNEAQ (reference sequence). The ends lost 5 bases at V and 3 bases at J; junction bases unmatched: 8. CDR3 length equals 16 residues. The CDR3 spells CASSPWTGEVKNIQYF. The CDR3 coding sequence is TGTGCCAGCAGCCCGTGGACAGGGGAAGTCAAAAACATTCAGTACTTC.

The rearrangement joins TRBV25-1 to TRBJ2-1, with TRBD2 matching over 15 bases. J lost 7 bases, V lost 3 bases, and 4 bases had no gene match. The germline V gene has CDR1 MGHDK and CDR2 SYGVNS. The CDR3 spans 16 residues. This chain's CDR3 is CASSEPGTSGRNEQFF. DNA for the CDR3: TGTGCCAGCAGTGAGCCCGGGACTAGCGGGAGGAATGAGCAGTTCTTC.

This clone was counted a few times. The chain employs TRBV7-2 and TRBJ2-4; 7 bases align to TRBD1. The CDR3 is made up of 14 amino acids. V gave up 5 bases and J gave up 6 bases; unmatched junction bases: 7. Looked up from germline, CDR1 is SGHTA and CDR2 is FQGNSA. This CDR3 reads CASSPDRALNIQYF. CDR3 DNA sequence: TGTGCCAGCAGCCCAGACAGGGCGTTAAACATTCAGTACTTC.

This chain links TRBV2 with TRBJ2-5; 13 nucleotides agree with TRBD2. V was pared by 5 bases and J by 1 base, with 4 bases of the junction left unmatched. CDR1 and CDR2 (germline): SNHLY, FYNNEI. The CDR3 spans 16 residues. CDR3 in DNA: TGTGCCAGCAGTCGCTGGACTAGCGGGAGCCAAGAGACCCAGTACTTC. Its translation is CASSRWTSGSQETQYF.

This clone was observed a handful of times. The DNA of the CDR3 is TGTGCCAGCAGCCAAGACCCAGTGAACACTGAAGCTTTCTTT. Protein: CASSQDPVNTEAFF. This chain connects TRBV4-2 to TRBJ1-1; D uncertain. The CDR3 spans 14 residues. Germline values: CDR1 LGHNA, CDR2 YNFKEQ. V dropped 0 bases and J dropped 0 bases, with 5 bases sitting between them.

Turning to this clone: Other DNA sequences from this sample encode an identical CDR3 as well. The chain employs TRBV15 and TRBJ2-5; TRBD2 is a possible D gene (5 bases). Germline V gives CDR1 LNHNV, CDR2 YYDKDF (reference sequence). With 0 bases removed from V and 5 bases from J, the gap between germline ends came to 7 bases. This CDR3 region has 13 residues. In DNA, the CDR3 is TGTGCCACCAGCAGAGACCGGGGTGAGACCCAGTACTTC. Amino acid sequence: CATSRDRGETQYF.

This clone was detected a few times. The J gene is TRBJ1-4, the V gene TRBV5-4; the match to TRBD1 covers 7 bases. J lost 7 bases, V lost 0 bases, and 6 bases had no gene match. The CDR3 runs to 15 residues. Germline V gives CDR1 SGHNT, CDR2 YYREEE (reference sequence). The CDR3 region has the DNA TGTGCCAGCAGCTTGGGGAAAGGGGGCGTTGAAAAACTGTTTTTT. The encoded protein is CASSLGKGGVEKLFF.

The chain is built from TRBV25-1 and TRBJ2-3; D gene ambiguous. The CDR3 sequence is 12 residues long. Germline-derived CDR1 and CDR2 are MGHDK and SYGVNS. V lost 1 base, J lost 4 bases, and 3 bases lay in between. The CDR3 coding sequence is TGTGCCAGCAGTGAATCCGCAGATACGCAGTATTTT. It is translated as CASSESADTQYF.

This clone showed up just a few times. This rearrangement joins TRBV5-1 to TRBJ2-7, with TRBD2 matching over 10 bases. The junction had 3 bases not matched to a gene; V was cut back by 0 bases and J by 3 bases. This CDR3 region has 15 residues. Looked up from germline, CDR1 is SGHRS and CDR2 is YFSETQ. CDR3 region: CASSLAAGGGYEQYF. The CDR3 nucleotides are TGCGCCAGCAGCTTGGCAGCGGGAGGGGGCTACGAGCAGTACTTC.

The chain uses TRBV5-1 and TRBJ2-2, with 8 bases identical to TRBD2. The CDR3 is 16 amino acids. Germline CDR1 SGHRS, CDR2 YFSETQ. With V trimmed by 2 bases and J by 6 bases, 9 bases remained unmatched. CDR3 protein: CASSLRLVSGAGELFF. CDR3 bases: TGCGCCAGCAGCTTACGGCTTGTTAGCGGGGCCGGGGAGCTGTTTTTT.

The sample holds a few counts of this clone. The chain carries TRBV18 and TRBJ2-1; a possible D gene is TRBD2 (6 bases). The germline V and J ends were trimmed by 0 bases and 1 base, with 13 bases remaining between them. CDR3 length: 17 amino acids. Germline CDR1 reads KGHSH; CDR2 reads LQKENI. The CDR3 reads CASSPPGRDQSYNEQFF. The DNA of the CDR3 is TGTGCCAGCTCACCACCGGGGCGGGACCAATCCTACAATGAGCAGTTCTTC.

The chain has TRBV5-1 and TRBJ1-4, with D uncertain. CDR1 and CDR2 (germline): SGHRS, YFSETQ. Deletions cut 1 base from V and 3 bases from J, with 7 bases between. The CDR3 length is 14 residues. CDR3 sequence: CASSLHSSNEKLFF. The CDR3 region has the DNA TGCGCCAGCAGCTTGCACAGTTCTAATGAAAAACTGTTTTTT.

The J gene is TRBJ2-5, the V gene TRBV4-2; 16 bases are a match to TRBD2. The germline V gene encodes CDR1 LGHNA and CDR2 YNFKEQ. V was clipped by 2 bases and J by 5 bases; unmatched bases: 11. This CDR3 is 19 amino acids long. The CDR3 nucleotides read TGTGCCAGCAGCCAACTCGGGACTAGCGGGAGGGCCGCTTCGGAGACCCAGTACTTC. Its translation is CASSQLGTSGRAASETQYF.

This clone has only a few counts. The rearrangement uses TRBV28 and TRBJ2-1, with 9 nucleotides matching TRBD2. V was pared by 6 bases and J by 3 bases, with 15 bases of the junction left unmatched. Germline CDR1 MDHEN, CDR2 SYDVKM. This CDR3 is 18 amino acids long. CDR3 DNA sequence: TGTGCCAGCAGGGGGACTAGCATAATGAAGCGCTTCTACAATGAGCAGTTCTTC. As protein: CASRGTSIMKRFYNEQFF.

V usage is TRBV9 and J usage is TRBJ2-7; 9 bases fit TRBD1. Losses at the gene ends were 2 bases for V and 3 bases for J; bases not matched to a gene: 3. CDR1 SGDLS and CDR2 YYNGEE come from the germline V gene. The CDR3 consists of 14 residues. CDR3 loop: CASSVGGQGYEQYF. CDR3 DNA sequence: TGTGCCAGCAGCGTGGGGGGACAGGGCTACGAGCAGTACTTC.

This clone has only a few counts. The gene calls are TRBV4-2 and TRBJ1-2; 9 bases line up with TRBD1. Germline loops: CDR1 LGHNA, CDR2 YNFKEQ. V lost 1 base, J lost 8 bases, and 8 bases stayed unmatched. The CDR3 has 15 amino acids. The CDR3 is CASSQAYRGRGGYTF. The CDR3 DNA reads as TGTGCCAGCAGCCAAGCTTACAGGGGGCGCGGAGGCTACACCTTC.